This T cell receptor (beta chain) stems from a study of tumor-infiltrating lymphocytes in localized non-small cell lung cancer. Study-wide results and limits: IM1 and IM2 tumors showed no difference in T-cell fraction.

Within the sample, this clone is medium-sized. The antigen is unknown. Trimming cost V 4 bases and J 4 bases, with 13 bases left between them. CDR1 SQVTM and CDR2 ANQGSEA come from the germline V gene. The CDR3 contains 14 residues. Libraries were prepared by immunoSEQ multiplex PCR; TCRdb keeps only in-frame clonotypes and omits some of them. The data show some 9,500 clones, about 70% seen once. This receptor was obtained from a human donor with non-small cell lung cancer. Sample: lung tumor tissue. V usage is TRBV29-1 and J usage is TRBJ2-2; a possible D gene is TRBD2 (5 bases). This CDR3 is CSVVGVAGTGELFF. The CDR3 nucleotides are TGCAGCGTTGTCGGGGTCGCGGGCACCGGGGAGCTGTTTTTT.